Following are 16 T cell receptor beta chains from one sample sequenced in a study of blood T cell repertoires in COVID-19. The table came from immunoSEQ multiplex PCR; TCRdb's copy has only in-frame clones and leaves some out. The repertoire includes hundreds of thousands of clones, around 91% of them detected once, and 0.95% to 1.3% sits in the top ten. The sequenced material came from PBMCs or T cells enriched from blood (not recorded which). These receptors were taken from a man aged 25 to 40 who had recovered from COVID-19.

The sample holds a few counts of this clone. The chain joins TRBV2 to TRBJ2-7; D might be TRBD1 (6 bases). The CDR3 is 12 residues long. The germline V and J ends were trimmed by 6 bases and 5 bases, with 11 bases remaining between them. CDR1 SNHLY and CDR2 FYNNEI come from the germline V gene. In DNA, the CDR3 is TGTGCCAGCAGGCGAACAGGGAACGAGCAGTACTTC. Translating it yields CASRRTGNEQYF.

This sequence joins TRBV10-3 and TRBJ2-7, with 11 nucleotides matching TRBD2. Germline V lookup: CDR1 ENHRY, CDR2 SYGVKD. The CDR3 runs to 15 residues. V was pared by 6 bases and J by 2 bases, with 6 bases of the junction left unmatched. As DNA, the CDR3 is TGTGCCATCAGCAAGAATAGCGGGAGGGCCTACGAGCAGTACTTC. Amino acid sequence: CAISKNSGRAYEQYF.

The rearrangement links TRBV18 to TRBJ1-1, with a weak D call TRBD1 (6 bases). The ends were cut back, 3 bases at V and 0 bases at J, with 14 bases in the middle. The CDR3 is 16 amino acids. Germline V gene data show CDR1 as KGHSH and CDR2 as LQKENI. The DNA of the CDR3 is TGTGCCAGCTCACCGTTGACAGGTACCTTGAACACTGAAGCTTTCTTT. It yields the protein CASSPLTGTLNTEAFF.

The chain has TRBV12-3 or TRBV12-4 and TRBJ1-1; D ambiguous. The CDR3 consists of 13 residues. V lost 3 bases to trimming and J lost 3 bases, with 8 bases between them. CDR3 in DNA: TGTGCCAGCAGTTTCCTATACTACACTGAAGCTTTCTTT. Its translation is CASSFLYYTEAFF.

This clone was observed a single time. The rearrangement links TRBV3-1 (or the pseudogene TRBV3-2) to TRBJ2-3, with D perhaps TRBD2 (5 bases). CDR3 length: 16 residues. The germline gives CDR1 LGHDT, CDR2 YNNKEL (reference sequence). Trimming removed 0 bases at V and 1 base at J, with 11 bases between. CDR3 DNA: TGTGCCAGCAGCCAAGATAGGCTAGCTGGCACAGATACGCAGTATTTT. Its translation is CASSQDRLAGTDTQYF.

The CDR3 sequence is CASSPQGIANEKLFF. The CDR3 coding sequence is TGTGCCAGCAGTCCTCAGGGGATTGCTAATGAAAAACTGTTTTTT. This chain connects TRBV2 to TRBJ1-4; possibly TRBD1 for D (6 bases). The CDR3 contains 15 residues. Germline assignment: CDR1 SNHLY and CDR2 FYNNEI. V dropped 5 bases and J dropped 3 bases, with 13 bases sitting between them.

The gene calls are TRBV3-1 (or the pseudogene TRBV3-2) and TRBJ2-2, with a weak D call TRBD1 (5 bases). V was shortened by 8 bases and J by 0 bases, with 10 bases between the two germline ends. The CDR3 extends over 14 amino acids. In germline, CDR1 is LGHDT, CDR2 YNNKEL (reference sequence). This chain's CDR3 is CASGTGANTGELFF. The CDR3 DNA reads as TGTGCCAGCGGAACAGGAGCGAACACCGGGGAGCTGTTTTTT.

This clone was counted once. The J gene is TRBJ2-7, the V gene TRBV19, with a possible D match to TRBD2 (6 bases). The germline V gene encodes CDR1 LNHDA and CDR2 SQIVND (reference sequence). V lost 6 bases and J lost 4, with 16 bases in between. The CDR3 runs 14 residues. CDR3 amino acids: CASSSGRTTYEQYF. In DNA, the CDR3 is TGTGCCAGTAGCTCCGGGAGAACTACGTACGAGCAGTACTTC.

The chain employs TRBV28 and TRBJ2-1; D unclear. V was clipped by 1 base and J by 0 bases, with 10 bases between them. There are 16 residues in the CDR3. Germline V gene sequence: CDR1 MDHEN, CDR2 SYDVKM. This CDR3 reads CASSLSGLGSYNEQFF. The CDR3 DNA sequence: TGTGCCAGCAGTTTATCCGGGTTGGGCTCCTACAATGAGCAGTTCTTC.

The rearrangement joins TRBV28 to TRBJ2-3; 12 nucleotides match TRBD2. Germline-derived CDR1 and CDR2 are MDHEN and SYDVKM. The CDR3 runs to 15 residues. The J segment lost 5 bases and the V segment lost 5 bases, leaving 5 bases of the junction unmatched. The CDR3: CASSNLAGGGDTQYF. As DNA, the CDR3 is TGTGCCAGCAGTAACCTAGCGGGAGGGGGAGATACGCAGTATTTT.

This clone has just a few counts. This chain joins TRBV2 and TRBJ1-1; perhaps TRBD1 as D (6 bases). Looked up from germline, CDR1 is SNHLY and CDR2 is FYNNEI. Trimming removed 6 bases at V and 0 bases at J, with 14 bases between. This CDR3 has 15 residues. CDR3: CASRYRALLNTEAFF. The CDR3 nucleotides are TGTGCCAGCAGATACAGGGCGCTCCTGAACACTGAAGCTTTCTTT.

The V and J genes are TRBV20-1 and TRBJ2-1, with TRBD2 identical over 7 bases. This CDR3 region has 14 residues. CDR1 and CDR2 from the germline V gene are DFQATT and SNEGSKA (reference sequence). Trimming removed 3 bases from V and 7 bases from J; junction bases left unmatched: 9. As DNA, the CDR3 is TGCAGTGCTAGTCCAGCGGGGCGTGAGAATGAGCAGTTCTTC. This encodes CSASPAGRENEQFF.

The CDR3 DNA reads TGTGCCAGCAGCCTATCCGGGACTACATACAATGAGCAGTTCTTC. Encoded protein: CASSLSGTTYNEQFF. The chain joins TRBV9 to TRBJ2-1, with 7 bases fitting TRBD2. The CDR3 totals 15 residues. Germline CDR1 is SGDLS and CDR2 is YYNGEE. Germline trimming cut 4 bases from V and 4 bases from J; bases unmatched to any gene: 8.

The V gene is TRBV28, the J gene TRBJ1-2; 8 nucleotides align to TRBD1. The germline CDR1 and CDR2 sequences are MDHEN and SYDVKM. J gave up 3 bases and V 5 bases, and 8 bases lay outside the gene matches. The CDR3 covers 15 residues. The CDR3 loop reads CASSPLDRVDYGYTF. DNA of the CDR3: TGTGCCAGCAGTCCGTTGGACAGGGTGGACTATGGCTACACCTTC.

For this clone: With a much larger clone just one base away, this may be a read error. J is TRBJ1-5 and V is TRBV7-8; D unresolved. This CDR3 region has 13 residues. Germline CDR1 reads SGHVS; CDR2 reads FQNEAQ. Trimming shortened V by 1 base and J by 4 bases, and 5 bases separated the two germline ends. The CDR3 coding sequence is TGTGCCAGCAGCTTAGACGGGAATCAGCCCCAGCATTTT. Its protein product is CASSLDGNQPQHF. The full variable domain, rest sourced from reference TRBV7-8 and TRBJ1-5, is GAGVSQSPRYKVAKRGQDVALRCDPISGHVSLFWYQQALGQGPEFLTYFQNEAQLDKSGLPSDRFFAERPEGSVSTLKIQRTQQEDSAVYLCASSLDGNQPQHFGDGTRLSIL.

In DNA, the CDR3 is TGTGCCAGCAGATCGGACAGGGGGTATAATTCACCCCTCCACTTT. Its protein is CASRSDRGYNSPLHF. The V and J genes are TRBV7-9 and TRBJ1-6, with TRBD1 matching 10 bases. The CDR3 extends over 15 amino acids. The germline CDR1 and CDR2 sequences are SEHNR and FQNEAQ (reference sequence). The V and J ends lost 6 bases and 4 bases, in that order; junction bases with no gene match: 3.